This T cell receptor (beta chain) was documented in a study of blood T cell repertoires in COVID-19. On the study more broadly: COVID-19 samples collected from the United States, Italy and Spain covered acute and convalescent phases. From T cells, B-cell-depleted T cells, or PBMCs came the material, which was cDNA or gDNA.

This CDR3 spans 15 amino acids. With 5 bases clipped from V and 6 bases from J, the junction kept 9 bases outside the gene matches. CDR1 is LNHDA, CDR2 SQIVND, per germline (reference sequence). Authors' data handling: Scientists estimated how many nucleated cells there were by amplifying reference gene primers. Measured with immunoSEQ multiplex PCR; TCRdb has only the in-frame clones, and not every one. V, J and clone size derive from that table, while D and trimming were established from the DNA sequence. The sample records about 140,000 clones, approximately 87% being singletons. This TCR was recovered from a woman aged 45-60 years with active or convalescent COVID-19. The sequenced sample was peripheral blood. The chain is built from TRBV19 and TRBJ1-5; the match to TRBD1 covers 8 bases. The CDR3: CASSVGWTGRQPQHF. In DNA, the CDR3 is TGTGCCAGTAGTGTTGGTTGGACAGGGCGTCAGCCCCAGCATTTT.